This TCR beta chain was identified in a study of PD-1 blockade in mismatch repair-deficient tumors (dated by TCRdb to about 2017). About the investigation overall: The trial enrolled 65 to 100 consecutive patients with some twelve mismatch repair-deficient cancer types between late 2013 and 2016, all previously treated and progressing. Tumor-associated T cell clones in the peripheral blood of patients responding to PD-1 blockade were tracked using deep sequencing of TCR CDR3 regions.

The library was generated by the immunoSEQ multiplex PCR assay. The clones in this table, taken by TCRdb from immuneACCESS, are in-frame only. Not every clone is retained; where verified, under half of the shortfall comes from an unresolved V gene, and the cause of the rest is unknown. This sample comprises some 120,000 clones, approximately 80% of them detected only once. The leading ten clones occupy 4% to 5% of the sample. A note on this clone: Which antigen it targets is not known. No base qualities exist here, and no much larger clone lies one base off it.

V is trimmed back by 6 bases and J by 7 bases, and the junction contains 12 bases that no gene match accounts for. Its CDR3 holds 15 amino acids, cysteine through phenylalanine. Left in the record is the CDR3 DNA by itself, 45 bases read in frame from the first base. CDR1 and CDR2 were assigned from the germline V gene as SNHLY and FYNNEI. For each enrolled patient, mismatch repair deficiency was established using either polymerase chain reaction or immunohistochemistry. TCR sequencing was performed for a few patients who responded to pembrolizumab therapy. The phase II trial prospectively tested pembrolizumab PD-1 blockade in advanced mismatch repair-deficient cancers regardless of tissue of origin. Peripheral blood T cell samples were collected serially, before PD-1 blockade began and at several time points afterward. Blood sampling times were expressed in weeks after the first pembrolizumab dose.

Paper-wide results and their limitations: Rapid expansion after pembrolizumab followed by contraction, generally before radiologic responses, was shown by tumor-resident clones, which were often undetectable in blood before treatment.

The starting material was peripheral blood, obtained about 60 weeks after starting pembrolizumab. The sequence was collected from an adult with mismatch repair-deficient cancer. Rearrangement joined TRBV2 to TRBJ2-7; 10 bases in the junction line up with TRBD1. The nucleotides are TGTGCCAGCAGGATGACCGGGACAGGGGTTGGTGAGCAGTACTTC. It specifies CASRMTGTGVGEQYF.